Below are 3 T cell receptor beta chains sequenced from a single sample in a study of blood T cells in healthy people across ages. The authors ran a second PCR of 7 to 11 cycles using a sample-barcoded 5' primer and a J-beta primer mix. TCRdb itself ran the 5' RACE reads through MiXCR, one entry per CDR3 protein. This sample has 1.5 million to 2 million distinct CDR3 sequences, with about 32% found just once. The sequencing input was blood. Receptors originate from a woman aged 25-40 years in good health.

DNA for the CDR3: TGCGCCAGCAGCCAACCCCGACAGAGCTCCTACAATGAGCAGTTCTTC. This sequence encodes CASSQPRQSSYNEQFF. V is TRBV4-1 and J is TRBJ2-1; tentative D call: TRBD1 (5 bases). The length of the CDR3 is 16 residues. In germline, CDR1 is MGHRA, CDR2 YSYEKL. The germline V and J ends were trimmed by 2 bases and 0 bases, with 11 bases remaining between them.

This clonotype was seen more than once but under ten times. The chain combines TRBV3-1 with TRBJ1-2; D is undetermined. The length of the CDR3 is 14 residues. Trimming shortened V by 4 bases and J by 2 bases, and 11 bases separated the two germline ends. Germline V gene lookup returns CDR1 LGHDT and CDR2 YNNKEL (reference sequence). The CDR3 region has the DNA TGTGCCAGCAGCCGGACTTTTACCAACTATGGCTACACCTTC. Its translation: CASSRTFTNYGYTF.

The table lists this clonotype with many counts. The gene calls are TRBV10-2 and TRBJ2-7; 10 nucleotides align to TRBD1. Germline CDR1 reads WSHSY; CDR2 reads SAAADI. This CDR3 is 16 amino acids long. Losses at the gene ends were 1 base for V and 5 bases for J; bases not matched to a gene: 8. CDR3 sequence reads: CASSEFGETGGHEQYF. CDR3 in DNA: TGCGCCAGCAGTGAGTTTGGGGAGACAGGGGGCCACGAGCAGTACTTC.